A selection of T cell receptor beta chains follows, all from one sample in a study of blood T cell repertoires in COVID-19. Some clones are missing from TCRdb's copy, which holds only in-frame ones; the method was immunoSEQ multiplex PCR. The top ten clones hold around 4% of a sample with approximately 98,000 clones, approximately 82% of them seen once. Sample: peripheral blood. Source of these receptors: a man aged 55 to 69 with acute or convalescent COVID-19. The CDR3 runs from the conserved cysteine through the conserved F or W. A D gene is named only where the DNA matches it firmly.

15 | NA | TRBV20-1 | CSASGGGLLNTEAFF
13 | NA | TRBV6-5 | CASSFQAAQEQFF
14 | NA | TRBV30 | CAWTPRTPNTEAFF
16 | NA | TRBV19 | CASSIRAQGKGDEQFF
15 | NA | TRBV6-1 | CASSETYRGYTEAFF
14 | NA | TRBV9 | CASSSSGLKETQYF
13 | TRBD1 | TRBV6-5 | CASSGTANTEAFF
17 | TRBD1 | TRBV29-1 | CSVIGTGGLSSYNEQFF
14 | TRBD2 | TRBV9 | CASGSSGLALEQFF
15 | NA | TRBV12-5 | CASGLVRGGYNEQFF